This TCR beta chain was observed in a study of T-cell reconstitution after alpha-beta-depleted transplantation in children. This clonotype was detected only a few times. This sample's TCRbeta library carried unique molecular identifier barcodes. TCRdb reanalysed the PCR reads using MiXCR and keeps one entry per CDR3 protein. The profile shows roughly 610,000 distinct CDR3 sequences, under 12% of them singletons. This CDR3 comprises 17 residues. Trimming at V came to 6 bases and at J to 3 bases, leaving 12 bases not matched to a gene. Germline loops: CDR1 MNHEY, CDR2 SVGEGT. The rearrangement links TRBV6-2 or TRBV6-3 to TRBJ2-1, with 9 bases identical to TRBD2. The input for sequencing was PBMCs from the stem cell graft donor, taken from the stem cell graft. The TCR was taken from a human donor who donated a stem cell graft to a child with acute myeloid leukemia. For the CDR3, the DNA is TGTGCCAGCAGGCCAATAACCGGGACTAGCAGCTACAATGAGCAGTTCTTC. This codes for CASRPITGTSSYNEQFF.